These T cell receptor beta chains were read from a single sample in a study of T cell repertoires in cytomegalovirus infection. No antigen is known for these receptors. Via MiXCR, TCRdb re-called the reads, giving one row per CDR3 protein. Of a few hundred thousand distinct CDR3 sequences in the sample, approximately 40% were seen once. Sequenced material: cultured PBMCs, taken from culture after CMV antigen stimulation. The receptors were gathered from a human donor in good health (CMV status not recorded). Some clones in this sample may be carry-over from other donors' samples. CDR3s include the opening cysteine and the closing phenylalanine or tryptophan. The D gene is left open where the match is weak. Size values are once, few and many counts, or a class for expanded clones, and some rows have none.

J gene: TRBJ1-2; clone size: .; D gene: .; V gene: TRBV6-2/TRBV6-3; CDR3 protein: CASSYAGAANYGYTF; CDR3 DNA: TGTGCCAGCAGTTACGCAGGAGCAGCTAACTATGGCTACACCTTC
J gene: TRBJ1-1; clone size: few; D gene: .; V gene: TRBV28; CDR3 protein: CASRPRYTEAFF; CDR3 DNA: TGTGCCAGCAGGCCGAGGTACACTGAAGCTTTCTTT
J gene: TRBJ2-5; clone size: once; D gene: .; V gene: TRBV12-3/TRBV12-4; CDR3 protein: CASSLRAPWAAAQYF; CDR3 DNA: TGTGCCAGCAGTTTAAGGGCCCCCTGGGCCGCGGCCCAGTACTTC
J gene: TRBJ2-2; clone size: few; D gene: TRBD1; V gene: TRBV7-8; CDR3 protein: CASSAQQGLGELFF; CDR3 DNA: TGTGCCAGCAGCGCCCAACAGGGGTTGGGGGAGCTGTTTTTT
J gene: TRBJ2-7; clone size: .; D gene: .; V gene: TRBV6-2/TRBV6-3; CDR3 protein: CASSLEKGYEQYF; CDR3 DNA: TGTGCCAGCAGCTTAGAAAAAGGTTACGAGCAGTACTTC
J gene: TRBJ2-3; clone size: .; D gene: TRBD1; V gene: TRBV24-1; CDR3 protein: CATSEPRQGIRTDTQYF; CDR3 DNA: TGTGCCACCAGTGAACCGAGACAGGGGATTCGCACAGATACGCAGTATTTT
J gene: TRBJ2-3; clone size: .; D gene: TRBD1; V gene: TRBV7-2; CDR3 protein: CASSFNGQTGLDTRYF; CDR3 DNA: TGTGCCAGCAGCTTCAACGGCCAGACAGGGCTGGATACGCGGTATTTT
J gene: TRBJ1-4; clone size: .; D gene: .; V gene: TRBV20-1; CDR3 protein: CSASSAWGVRVYATNEKLFF; CDR3 DNA: TGCAGTGCAAGCTCCGCGTGGGGCGTTCGAGTATATGCAACTAATGAAAAACTGTTTTTT
J gene: TRBJ2-7; clone size: few; D gene: .; V gene: TRBV4-2; CDR3 protein: CASSQDPRYEQYF; CDR3 DNA: TGTGCCAGCAGCCAAGATCCAAGATACGAGCAGTACTTC
J gene: TRBJ1-3; clone size: .; D gene: .; V gene: TRBV7-9; CDR3 protein: CASSPLRISGNTIYF; CDR3 DNA: TGTGCCAGCAGCCCCCTTCGGATCTCTGGAAACACCATATATTTT
J gene: TRBJ2-1; clone size: .; D gene: .; V gene: TRBV5-1; CDR3 protein: CASSLRVGRENEQFF; CDR3 DNA: TGCGCCAGCAGCTTGAGGGTCGGCAGGGAAAATGAGCAGTTCTTC
J gene: TRBJ1-1; clone size: once; D gene: TRBD1; V gene: TRBV19; CDR3 protein: CASSRQGGHTEAFF; CDR3 DNA: TGTGCCAGTAGTAGACAGGGGGGTCACACTGAAGCTTTCTTT
J gene: TRBJ2-1; clone size: few; D gene: TRBD2; V gene: TRBV4-1; CDR3 protein: CASSQLAGGLQFF; CDR3 DNA: TGCGCCAGCAGCCAACTAGCGGGGGGGCTGCAGTTCTTC
J gene: TRBJ2-3; clone size: many; D gene: .; V gene: TRBV7-2; CDR3 protein: CASSRRRESADTQYF; CDR3 DNA: TGTGCCAGCAGCCGCCGGAGGGAAAGCGCAGATACGCAGTATTTT
J gene: TRBJ1-1; clone size: .; D gene: .; V gene: TRBV20-1; CDR3 protein: CSAARLPGTTEAFF; CDR3 DNA: TGCAGTGCCGCGAGACTACCAGGCACCACTGAAGCTTTCTTT
J gene: TRBJ1-6; clone size: .; D gene: TRBD1; V gene: TRBV6-1; CDR3 protein: CASSEAPTGVNSPLHF; CDR3 DNA: TGTGCCAGCAGTGAAGCCCCGACAGGGGTGAATTCACCCCTCCACTTT
J gene: TRBJ2-5; clone size: .; D gene: TRBD1; V gene: TRBV19; CDR3 protein: CASRSTGGTQYF; CDR3 DNA: TGTGCCAGTAGATCGACAGGGGGGACCCAGTACTTC
J gene: TRBJ2-2; clone size: few; D gene: TRBD2; V gene: TRBV12-3/TRBV12-4; CDR3 protein: CASNSGTGTGELFF; CDR3 DNA: TGTGCCAGCAATAGCGGGACGGGCACCGGGGAGCTGTTTTTT
J gene: TRBJ2-7; clone size: .; D gene: .; V gene: TRBV6-2/TRBV6-3; CDR3 protein: CASSYSHSRRDSRREQYF; CDR3 DNA: TGTGCCAGCAGTTACTCGCATAGTCGTCGGGACTCCAGGCGGGAGCAGTACTTC
J gene: TRBJ1-2; clone size: .; D gene: TRBD1; V gene: TRBV7-9; CDR3 protein: CASSPPDRGLNGYTF; CDR3 DNA: TGTGCCAGCAGCCCGCCGGACAGGGGGCTCAATGGCTACACCTTC
J gene: TRBJ2-7; clone size: .; D gene: .; V gene: TRBV7-6; CDR3 protein: CASSLRFKLGGLYEQYF; CDR3 DNA: TGTGCCAGCAGCTTACGGTTCAAACTAGGAGGGCTCTACGAGCAGTACTTC
J gene: TRBJ2-3; clone size: .; D gene: .; V gene: TRBV28; CDR3 protein: CASTARTGTDTQYF; CDR3 DNA: TGTGCCAGCACCGCACGGACAGGCACAGATACGCAGTATTTT
J gene: TRBJ2-7; clone size: .; D gene: TRBD2; V gene: TRBV2; CDR3 protein: CASSASGGYEQYF; CDR3 DNA: TGTGCCAGCAGCGCAAGCGGGGGATACGAGCAGTACTTC
J gene: TRBJ2-7; clone size: .; D gene: TRBD2; V gene: TRBV7-2; CDR3 protein: CASSLRGGPYYEQYF; CDR3 DNA: TGTGCCAGCAGCTTGCGGGGGGGCCCCTACTACGAGCAGTACTTC
J gene: TRBJ1-6; clone size: few; D gene: TRBD1; V gene: TRBV4-3; CDR3 protein: CASSSDRDSPLHF; CDR3 DNA: TGCGCCAGCAGCTCAGACAGGGATTCACCCCTCCACTTT
J gene: TRBJ1-1; clone size: many; D gene: TRBD1; V gene: TRBV7-8; CDR3 protein: CASSQQGTLMNTEAFF; CDR3 DNA: TGTGCCAGCAGCCAACAGGGGACGTTGATGAACACTGAAGCTTTCTTT
J gene: TRBJ2-3; clone size: .; D gene: .; V gene: TRBV24-1; CDR3 protein: CATSSNRGGDGPDTQYF; CDR3 DNA: TGTGCCACCAGTTCAAACAGGGGAGGAGATGGCCCAGATACGCAGTATTTT
J gene: TRBJ1-1; clone size: .; D gene: .; V gene: TRBV13; CDR3 protein: CASSLGDLMNTEAFF; CDR3 DNA: TGTGCCAGCAGCTTAGGGGACCTGATGAACACTGAAGCTTTCTTT
J gene: TRBJ2-1; clone size: .; D gene: .; V gene: TRBV5-5; CDR3 protein: CASSRSQKPRYNEQFF; CDR3 DNA: TGTGCCAGCAGCCGGTCCCAAAAACCGCGGTACAATGAGCAGTTCTTC
J gene: TRBJ2-3; clone size: .; D gene: .; V gene: TRBV2; CDR3 protein: CASSDDEDTQYF; CDR3 DNA: TGTGCCAGCAGTGATGATGAGGATACGCAGTATTTT
J gene: TRBJ1-1; clone size: .; D gene: .; V gene: TRBV4-2; CDR3 protein: CASSQDPEWTEAFF; CDR3 DNA: TGTGCCAGCAGCCAAGATCCAGAATGGACTGAAGCTTTCTTT
J gene: TRBJ2-2; clone size: .; D gene: .; V gene: TRBV3-1; CDR3 protein: CASSQIGRGELFF; CDR3 DNA: TGTGCCAGCAGCCAAATCGGAAGAGGGGAGCTGTTTTTT
J gene: TRBJ2-3; clone size: few; D gene: .; V gene: TRBV5-6; CDR3 protein: CASSMTVTSTDTQYF; CDR3 DNA: TGTGCCAGCAGCATGACCGTGACTAGCACAGATACGCAGTATTTT
J gene: TRBJ1-4; clone size: .; D gene: .; V gene: TRBV2; CDR3 protein: CASSVRATNEKLFF; CDR3 DNA: TGTGCCAGCAGTGTCCGGGCAACTAATGAAAAACTGTTTTTT
J gene: TRBJ1-1; clone size: .; D gene: TRBD1; V gene: TRBV12-3/TRBV12-4; CDR3 protein: CASTSDRGTEAFF; CDR3 DNA: TGTGCCAGCACCTCGGACAGGGGCACTGAAGCTTTCTTT
J gene: TRBJ2-1; clone size: .; D gene: .; V gene: TRBV6-5; CDR3 protein: CASSYSPATPGDYNEQFF; CDR3 DNA: TGTGCCAGCAGTTACTCCCCAGCGACCCCGGGGGACTACAATGAGCAGTTCTTC
J gene: TRBJ1-4; clone size: .; D gene: .; V gene: TRBV7-9; CDR3 protein: CASSSGGGGGSEKLFF; CDR3 DNA: TGTGCCAGCAGCTCAGGCGGTGGGGGAGGAAGCGAAAAACTGTTTTTT
J gene: TRBJ2-2; clone size: few; D gene: .; V gene: TRBV27; CDR3 protein: CASRLLDRAPGGTGELFF; CDR3 DNA: TGTGCCAGCAGACTGTTGGACAGGGCCCCGGGGGGCACCGGGGAGCTGTTTTTT
J gene: TRBJ1-1; clone size: few; D gene: .; V gene: TRBV6-5; CDR3 protein: CASSYSGTLASNTEAFF; CDR3 DNA: TGTGCCAGCAGTTACTCCGGGACGTTAGCCTCGAACACTGAAGCTTTCTTT
J gene: TRBJ2-5; clone size: .; D gene: TRBD1; V gene: TRBV7-9; CDR3 protein: CASSPRAQGETQYF; CDR3 DNA: TGTGCCAGCAGCCCGAGGGCACAGGGGGAGACCCAGTACTTC
J gene: TRBJ2-7; clone size: .; D gene: .; V gene: TRBV7-8; CDR3 protein: CASSSSLDRAEQYF; CDR3 DNA: TGTGCCAGCAGCTCCTCTTTGGACCGAGCGGAGCAGTACTTC
J gene: TRBJ1-3; clone size: .; D gene: TRBD1; V gene: TRBV7-2; CDR3 protein: CASSLRQGNTIYF; CDR3 DNA: TGTGCCAGCAGCCTAAGACAGGGTAACACCATATATTTT
J gene: TRBJ2-1; clone size: .; D gene: TRBD2; V gene: TRBV10-3; CDR3 protein: CAISELTSGGNEQFF; CDR3 DNA: TGTGCCATCAGTGAGTTAACTAGCGGGGGTAATGAGCAGTTCTTC
J gene: TRBJ1-1; clone size: once; D gene: TRBD1; V gene: TRBV6-6; CDR3 protein: CASSYSIAGGGGMNTEAFF; CDR3 DNA: TGTGCCAGCAGTTACTCGATCGCAGGGGGGGGGGGAATGAACACTGAAGCTTTCTTT
J gene: TRBJ2-3; clone size: .; D gene: TRBD2; V gene: TRBV24-1; CDR3 protein: CATSDSRTSPDTQYF; CDR3 DNA: TGTGCCACCAGTGATTCTCGGACTAGCCCAGATACGCAGTATTTT
J gene: TRBJ2-7; clone size: few; D gene: .; V gene: TRBV11-2; CDR3 protein: CASNAMGSALDEQYF; CDR3 DNA: TGTGCCAGCAACGCGATGGGAAGTGCCCTTGACGAGCAGTACTTC
J gene: TRBJ2-1; clone size: .; D gene: TRBD2; V gene: TRBV20-1; CDR3 protein: CSAPPSGGAIRDEQFF; CDR3 DNA: TGCAGTGCCCCCCCCAGCGGGGGGGCCATTCGGGATGAGCAGTTCTTC
J gene: TRBJ2-3; clone size: few; D gene: .; V gene: TRBV7-2; CDR3 protein: CASTVNTDTQYF; CDR3 DNA: TGTGCCAGCACGGTAAATACAGATACGCAGTATTTT
J gene: TRBJ1-1; clone size: .; D gene: .; V gene: TRBV4-2; CDR3 protein: CASSRTGDGGTEAFF; CDR3 DNA: TGTGCCAGCAGCCGGACCGGGGACGGGGGGACTGAAGCTTTCTTT
J gene: TRBJ2-6; clone size: few; D gene: .; V gene: TRBV9; CDR3 protein: CASSSDAGANVLTF; CDR3 DNA: TGTGCCAGCAGCAGTGATGCTGGGGCCAACGTCCTGACTTTC